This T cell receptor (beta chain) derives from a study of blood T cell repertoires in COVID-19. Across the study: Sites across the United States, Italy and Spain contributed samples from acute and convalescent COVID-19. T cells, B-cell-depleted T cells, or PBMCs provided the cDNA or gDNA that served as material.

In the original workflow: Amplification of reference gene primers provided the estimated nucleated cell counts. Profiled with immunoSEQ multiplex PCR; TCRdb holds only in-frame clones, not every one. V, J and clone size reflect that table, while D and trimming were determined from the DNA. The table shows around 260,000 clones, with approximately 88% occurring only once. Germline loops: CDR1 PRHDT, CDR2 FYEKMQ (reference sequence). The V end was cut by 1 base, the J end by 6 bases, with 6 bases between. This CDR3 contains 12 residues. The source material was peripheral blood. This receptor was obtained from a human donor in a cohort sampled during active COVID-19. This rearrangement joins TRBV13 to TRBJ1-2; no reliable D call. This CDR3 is CASSLASDGYTF. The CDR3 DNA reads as TGTGCCAGCAGCTTAGCATCGGATGGCTACACCTTC.